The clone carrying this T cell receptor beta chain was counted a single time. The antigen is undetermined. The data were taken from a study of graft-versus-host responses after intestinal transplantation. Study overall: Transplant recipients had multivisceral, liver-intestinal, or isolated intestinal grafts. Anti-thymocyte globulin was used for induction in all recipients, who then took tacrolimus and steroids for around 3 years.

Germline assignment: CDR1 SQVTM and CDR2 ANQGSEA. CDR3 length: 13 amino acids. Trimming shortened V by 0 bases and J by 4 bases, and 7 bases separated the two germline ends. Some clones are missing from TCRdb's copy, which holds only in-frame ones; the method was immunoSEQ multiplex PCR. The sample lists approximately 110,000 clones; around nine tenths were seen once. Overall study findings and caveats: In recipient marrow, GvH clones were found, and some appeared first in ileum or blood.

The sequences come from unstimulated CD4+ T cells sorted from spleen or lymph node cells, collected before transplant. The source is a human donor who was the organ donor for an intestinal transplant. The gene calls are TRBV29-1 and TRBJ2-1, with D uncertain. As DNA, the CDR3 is TGCAGCGTTGAAGAGGCCAGTTACAATGAGCAGTTCTTC. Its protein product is CSVEEASYNEQFF.